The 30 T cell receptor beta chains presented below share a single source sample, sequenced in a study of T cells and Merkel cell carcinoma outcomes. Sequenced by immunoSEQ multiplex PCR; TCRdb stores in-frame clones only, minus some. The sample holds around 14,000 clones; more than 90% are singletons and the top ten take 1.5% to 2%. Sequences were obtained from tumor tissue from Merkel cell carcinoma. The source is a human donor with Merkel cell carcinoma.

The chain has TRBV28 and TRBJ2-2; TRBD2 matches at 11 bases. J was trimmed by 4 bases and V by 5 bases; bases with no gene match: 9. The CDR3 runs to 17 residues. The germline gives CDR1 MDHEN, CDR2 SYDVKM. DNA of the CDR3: TGTGCCAGCAGTCCGCTAACTAGCGGGAGCCCCACCGGGGAGCTGTTTTTT. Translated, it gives CASSPLTSGSPTGELFF.

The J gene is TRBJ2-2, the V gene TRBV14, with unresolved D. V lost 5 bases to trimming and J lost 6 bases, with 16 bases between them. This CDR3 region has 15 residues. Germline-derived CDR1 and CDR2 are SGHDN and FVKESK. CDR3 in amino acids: CASSARSTYAGELFF. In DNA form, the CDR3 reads TGTGCCAGCAGCGCGCGGAGTACGTACGCCGGGGAGCTGTTTTTT.

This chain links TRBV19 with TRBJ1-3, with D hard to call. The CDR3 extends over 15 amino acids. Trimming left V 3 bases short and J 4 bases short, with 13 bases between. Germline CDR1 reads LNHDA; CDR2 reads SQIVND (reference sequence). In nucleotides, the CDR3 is TGTGCCAGTAGTATTGAGTTCGGATACGGAAACACCATATATTTT. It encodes CASSIEFGYGNTIYF.

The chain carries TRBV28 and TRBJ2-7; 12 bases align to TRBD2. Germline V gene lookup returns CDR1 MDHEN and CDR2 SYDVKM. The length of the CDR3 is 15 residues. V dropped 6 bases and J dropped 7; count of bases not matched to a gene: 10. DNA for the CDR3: TGTGCCAGCAGCACTACTAGCGGGAGGAGGGGGGAGCAGTACTTC. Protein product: CASSTTSGRRGEQYF. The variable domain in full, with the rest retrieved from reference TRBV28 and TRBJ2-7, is DVKVTQSSRYLVKRTGEKVFLECVQDMDHENMFWYRQDPGLGLRLIYFSYDVKMKEKGDIPEGYSVSREKKERFSLILESASTNQTSMYLCASSTTSGRRGEQYFGPGTRLTVT.

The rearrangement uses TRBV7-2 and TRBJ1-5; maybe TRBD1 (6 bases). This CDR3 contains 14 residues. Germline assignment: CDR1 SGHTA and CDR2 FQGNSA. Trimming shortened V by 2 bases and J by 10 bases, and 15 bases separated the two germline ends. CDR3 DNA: TGTGCCAGCAGCTTAATTCAGGGGAGTCAACCCCAGCATTTT. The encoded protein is CASSLIQGSQPQHF.

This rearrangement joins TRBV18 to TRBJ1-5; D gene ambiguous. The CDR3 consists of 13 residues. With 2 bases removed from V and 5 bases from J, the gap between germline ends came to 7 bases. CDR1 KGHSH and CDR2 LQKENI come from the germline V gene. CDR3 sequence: CASSPEEDQPQHF. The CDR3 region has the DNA TGTGCCAGCTCACCAGAGGAAGATCAGCCCCAGCATTTT. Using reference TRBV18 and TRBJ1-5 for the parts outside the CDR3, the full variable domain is NAGVMQNPRHLVRRRGQEARLRCSPMKGHSHVYWYRQLPEEGLKFMVYLQKENIIDESGMPKERFSAEFPKEGPSILRIQQVVRGDSAAYFCASSPEEDQPQHFGDGTRLSIL.

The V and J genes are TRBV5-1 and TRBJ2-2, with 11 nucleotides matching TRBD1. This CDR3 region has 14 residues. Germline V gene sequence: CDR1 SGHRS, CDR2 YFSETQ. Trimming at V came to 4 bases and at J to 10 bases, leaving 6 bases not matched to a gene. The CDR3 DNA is TGCGCCAGCAGCAAAGGGACAGGGGGTTCGGAGCTGTTTTTT. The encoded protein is CASSKGTGGSELFF.

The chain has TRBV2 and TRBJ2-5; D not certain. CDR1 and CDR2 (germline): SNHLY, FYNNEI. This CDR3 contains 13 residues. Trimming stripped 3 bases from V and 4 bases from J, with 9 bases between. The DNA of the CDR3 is TGTGCCAGCAGTGACCGGACCGGAGAGACCCAGTACTTC. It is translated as CASSDRTGETQYF.

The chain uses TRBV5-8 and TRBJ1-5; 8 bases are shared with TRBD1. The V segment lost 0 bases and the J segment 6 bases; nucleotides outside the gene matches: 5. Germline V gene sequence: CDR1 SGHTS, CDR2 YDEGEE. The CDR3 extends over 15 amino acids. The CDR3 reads CASSLAWTGSQPQHF. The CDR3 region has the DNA TGTGCCAGCAGCTTGGCGTGGACAGGGAGTCAGCCCCAGCATTTT.

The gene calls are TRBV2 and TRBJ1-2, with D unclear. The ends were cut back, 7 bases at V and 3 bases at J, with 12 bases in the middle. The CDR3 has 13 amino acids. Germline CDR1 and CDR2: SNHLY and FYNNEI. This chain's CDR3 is CASTLRSYYGYTF. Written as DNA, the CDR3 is TGTGCCAGCACCCTGAGGTCATACTATGGCTACACCTTC.

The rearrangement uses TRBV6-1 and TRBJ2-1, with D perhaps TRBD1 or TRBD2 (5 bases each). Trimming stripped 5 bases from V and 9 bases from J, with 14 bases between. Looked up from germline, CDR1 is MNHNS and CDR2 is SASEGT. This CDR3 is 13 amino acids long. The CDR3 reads CASSKIGDGEQFF. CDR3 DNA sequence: TGTGCCAGCAGTAAAATCGGGGACGGTGAGCAGTTCTTC.

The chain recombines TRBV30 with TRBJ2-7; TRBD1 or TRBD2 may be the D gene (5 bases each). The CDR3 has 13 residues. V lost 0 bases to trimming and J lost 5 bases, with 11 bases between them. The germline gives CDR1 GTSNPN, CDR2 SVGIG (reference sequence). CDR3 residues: CAWSVNRGDEQYF. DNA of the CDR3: TGTGCCTGGAGTGTGAACAGAGGGGACGAGCAGTACTTC.

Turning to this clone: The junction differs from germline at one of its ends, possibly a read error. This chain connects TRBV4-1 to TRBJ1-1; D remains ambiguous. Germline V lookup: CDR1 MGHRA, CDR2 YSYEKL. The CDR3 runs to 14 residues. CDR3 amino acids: CANSQISVNAEAFF. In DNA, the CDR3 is TGCGCCAACAGCCAAATATCGGTGAACGCTGAAGCTTTCTTT.

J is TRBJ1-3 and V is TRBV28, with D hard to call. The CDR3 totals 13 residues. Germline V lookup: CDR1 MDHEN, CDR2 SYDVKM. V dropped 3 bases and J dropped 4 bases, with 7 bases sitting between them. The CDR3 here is CASSFGSGNTIYF. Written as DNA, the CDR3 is TGTGCCAGCAGTTTCGGGTCCGGAAACACCATATATTTT.

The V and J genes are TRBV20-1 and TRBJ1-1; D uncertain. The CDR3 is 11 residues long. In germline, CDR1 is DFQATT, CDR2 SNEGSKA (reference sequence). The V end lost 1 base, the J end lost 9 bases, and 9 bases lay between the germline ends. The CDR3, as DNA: TGCAGTGCTAGAGGTCACAGCAAAGCTTTCTTT. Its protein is CSARGHSKAFF.

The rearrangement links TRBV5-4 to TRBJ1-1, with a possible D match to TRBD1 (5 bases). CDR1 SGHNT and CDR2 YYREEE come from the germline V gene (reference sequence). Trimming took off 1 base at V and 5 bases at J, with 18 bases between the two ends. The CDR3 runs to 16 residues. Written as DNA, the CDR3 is TGTGCCAGCAGCTTGATGTTAGACAGACTTGGGACTGAAGCTTTCTTT. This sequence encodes CASSLMLDRLGTEAFF.

DNA of the CDR3: TGCGCCAGCAGTGACCCCGGGACGGCTAATGAAAAACTGTTTTTT. As protein: CASSDPGTANEKLFF. The V and J genes are TRBV10-2 and TRBJ1-4; D is perhaps TRBD1 (5 bases). Trimming took off 3 bases at V and 3 bases at J, with 11 bases between the two ends. This CDR3 spans 15 amino acids. The germline CDR1 and CDR2 sequences are WSHSY and SAAADI.

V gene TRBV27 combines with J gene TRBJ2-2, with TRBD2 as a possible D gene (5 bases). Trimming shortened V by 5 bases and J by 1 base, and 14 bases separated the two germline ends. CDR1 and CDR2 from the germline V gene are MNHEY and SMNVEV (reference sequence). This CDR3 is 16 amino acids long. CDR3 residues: CASSTRLRQNTGELFF. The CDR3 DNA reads TGTGCCAGCAGTACCCGACTAAGACAGAACACCGGGGAGCTGTTTTTT.

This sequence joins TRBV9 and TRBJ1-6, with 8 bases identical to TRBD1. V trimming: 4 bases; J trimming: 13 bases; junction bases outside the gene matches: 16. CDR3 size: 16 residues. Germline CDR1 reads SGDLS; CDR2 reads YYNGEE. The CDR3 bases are TGTGCCAGCAGCAGATCGACGCGGACAGGGCTTTCTCCCCTCCACTTT. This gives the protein CASSRSTRTGLSPLHF. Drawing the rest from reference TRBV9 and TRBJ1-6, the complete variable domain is DSGVTQTPKHLITATGQRVTLRCSPRSGDLSVYWYQQSLDQGLQFLIQYYNGEERAKGNILERFSAQQFPDLHSELNLSSLELGDSALYFCASSRSTRTGLSPLHFGNGTRLTVT.

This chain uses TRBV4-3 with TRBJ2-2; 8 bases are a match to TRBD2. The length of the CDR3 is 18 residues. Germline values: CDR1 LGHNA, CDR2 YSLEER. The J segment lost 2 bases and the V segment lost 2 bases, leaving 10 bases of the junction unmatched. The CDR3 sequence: CASSQSSPGTRNTGELFF. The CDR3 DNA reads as TGCGCCAGCAGCCAAAGTAGTCCCGGGACTAGAAACACCGGGGAGCTGTTTTTT.

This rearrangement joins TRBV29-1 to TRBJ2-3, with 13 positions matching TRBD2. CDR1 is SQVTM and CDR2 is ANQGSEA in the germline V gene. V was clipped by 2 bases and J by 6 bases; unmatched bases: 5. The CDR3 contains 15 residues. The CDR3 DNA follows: TGCAGCGTTGAAAGACTAGCGGGAGGTTTGGATACGCAGTATTTT. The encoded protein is CSVERLAGGLDTQYF.

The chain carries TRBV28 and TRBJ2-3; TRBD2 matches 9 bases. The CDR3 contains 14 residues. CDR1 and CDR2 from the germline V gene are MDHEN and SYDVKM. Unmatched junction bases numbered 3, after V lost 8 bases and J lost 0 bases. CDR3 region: CASVAGESTDTQYF. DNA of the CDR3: TGTGCCAGCGTAGCGGGAGAGAGCACAGATACGCAGTATTTT.

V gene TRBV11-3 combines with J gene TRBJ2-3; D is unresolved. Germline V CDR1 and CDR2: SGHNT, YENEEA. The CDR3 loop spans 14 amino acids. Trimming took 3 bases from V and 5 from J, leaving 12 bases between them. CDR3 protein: CASSFGTELDTQYF. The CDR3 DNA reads TGTGCCAGCAGCTTCGGAACGGAGCTAGATACGCAGTATTTT. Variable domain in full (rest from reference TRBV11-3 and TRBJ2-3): EAGVVQSPRYKIIEKKQPVAFWCNPISGHNTLYWYLQNLGQGPELLIRYENEEAVDDSQLPKDRFSAERLKGVDSTLKIQPAELGDSAVYLCASSFGTELDTQYFGPGTRLTVL.

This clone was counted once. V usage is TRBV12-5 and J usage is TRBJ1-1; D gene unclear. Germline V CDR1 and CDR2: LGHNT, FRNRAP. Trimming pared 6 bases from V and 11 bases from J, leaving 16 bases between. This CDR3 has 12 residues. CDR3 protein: CASGPGSGLAFF. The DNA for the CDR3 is TGTGCTAGTGGCCCTGGAAGCGGTCTCGCTTTCTTT.

The CDR3 DNA reads as TGTGCCAGCAGCTTATTTAGGACAGGGATGGAAAAACTGTTTTTT. It codes for CASSLFRTGMEKLFF. J is TRBJ1-4 and V is TRBV7-2; 8 bases fit TRBD1. This CDR3 region has 15 residues. V was clipped by 2 bases and J by 8 bases; unmatched bases: 7. Germline-derived CDR1 and CDR2 are SGHTA and FQGNSA.

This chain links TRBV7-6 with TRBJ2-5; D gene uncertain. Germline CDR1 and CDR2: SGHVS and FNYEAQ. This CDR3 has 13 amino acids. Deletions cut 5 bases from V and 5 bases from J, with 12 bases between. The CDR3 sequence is CASSHPLDETQYF. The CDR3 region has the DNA TGTGCCAGCAGCCACCCTCTGGATGAGACCCAGTACTTC.

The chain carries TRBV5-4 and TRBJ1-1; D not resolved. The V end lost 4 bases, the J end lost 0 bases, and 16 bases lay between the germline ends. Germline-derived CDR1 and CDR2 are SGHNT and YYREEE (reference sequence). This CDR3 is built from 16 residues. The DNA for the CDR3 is TGTGCCAGCAGCCGCCCAGGCAACCTAATGAACACTGAAGCTTTCTTT. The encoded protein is CASSRPGNLMNTEAFF.

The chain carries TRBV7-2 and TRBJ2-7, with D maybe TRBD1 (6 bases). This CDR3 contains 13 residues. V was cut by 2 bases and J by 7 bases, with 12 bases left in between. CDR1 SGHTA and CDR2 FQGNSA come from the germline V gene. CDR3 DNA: TGTGCCAGCAGCTTATACGGGCAGGGGGAGCAGTACTTC. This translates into CASSLYGQGEQYF.

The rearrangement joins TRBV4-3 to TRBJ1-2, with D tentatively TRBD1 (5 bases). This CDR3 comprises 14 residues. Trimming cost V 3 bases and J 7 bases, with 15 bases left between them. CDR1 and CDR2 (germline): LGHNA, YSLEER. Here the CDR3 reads CASSQVAGGGGYTF. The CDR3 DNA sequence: TGCGCCAGCAGCCAGGTTGCCGGGGGAGGTGGCTACACCTTC.

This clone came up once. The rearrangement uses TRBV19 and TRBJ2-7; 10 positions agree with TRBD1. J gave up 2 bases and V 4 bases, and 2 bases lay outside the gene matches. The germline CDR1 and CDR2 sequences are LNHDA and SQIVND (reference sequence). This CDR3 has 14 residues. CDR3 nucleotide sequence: TGTGCCAGTAGTACCGGGACAGGGGCCTACGAGCAGTACTTC. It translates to CASSTGTGAYEQYF.